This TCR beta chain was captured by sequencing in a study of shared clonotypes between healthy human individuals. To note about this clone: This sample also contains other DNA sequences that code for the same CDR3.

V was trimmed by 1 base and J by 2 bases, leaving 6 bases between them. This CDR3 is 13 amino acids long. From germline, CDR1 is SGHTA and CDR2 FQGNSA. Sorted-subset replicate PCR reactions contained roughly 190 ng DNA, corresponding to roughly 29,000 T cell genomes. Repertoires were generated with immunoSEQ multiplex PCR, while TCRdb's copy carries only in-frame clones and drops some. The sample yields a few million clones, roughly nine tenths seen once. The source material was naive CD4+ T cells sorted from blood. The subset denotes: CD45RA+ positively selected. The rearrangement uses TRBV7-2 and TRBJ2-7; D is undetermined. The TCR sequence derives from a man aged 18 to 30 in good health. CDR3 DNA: TGTGCCAGCAGCTTAGGGGCCACCTACGAGCAGTACTTC. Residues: CASSLGATYEQYF.